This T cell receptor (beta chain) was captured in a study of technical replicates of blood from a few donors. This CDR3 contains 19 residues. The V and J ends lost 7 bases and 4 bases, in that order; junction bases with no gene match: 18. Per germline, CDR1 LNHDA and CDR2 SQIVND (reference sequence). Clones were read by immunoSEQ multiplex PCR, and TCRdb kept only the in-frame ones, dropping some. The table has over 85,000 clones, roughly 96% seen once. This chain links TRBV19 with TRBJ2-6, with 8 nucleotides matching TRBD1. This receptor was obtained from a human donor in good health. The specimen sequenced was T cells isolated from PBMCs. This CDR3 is CASKGGQGNSETGANVLTF. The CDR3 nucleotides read TGTGCCAGTAAGGGAGGACAGGGAAACAGTGAGACCGGGGCCAACGTCCTGACTTTC. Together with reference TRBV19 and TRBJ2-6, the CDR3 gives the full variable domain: DGGITQSPKYLFRKEGQNVTLSCEQNLNHDAMYWYRQDPGQGLRLIYYSQIVNDFQKGDIAEGYSVSREKKESFPLTVTSAQKNPTAFYLCASKGGQGNSETGANVLTFGAGSRLTVL.